This is a list of T cell receptor beta chains from one sample in a study of shared clonotypes between healthy human individuals. TCRdb's table, derived via immunoSEQ multiplex PCR, lists solely in-frame clones and lacks some. The table shows 2 million to 3 million clones, with under 95% occurring only once. Sequencing was performed on naive CD4+ T cells from PBMCs. These receptors originate from a man between 18 and 35 years old in good health. Some clones in this sample may be carry-over from other donors' samples. Each CDR3 is given with its conserved first and last residue. The order of the fields is D gene, V gene, J gene, clone size, CDR3 DNA, CDR3 protein. D genes are given only for firm matches. Size is omitted from some rows. Given values are once, few, many or a class for expanded clones.

D: NA
V: TRBV5-1
J: TRBJ2-7
size: NA
DNA: TGCGCCAGCAGCCCCGCGGGGAACGAGCAGTACTTC
CDR3: CASSPAGNEQYF

D: TRBD1
V: TRBV28
J: TRBJ1-2
size: NA
DNA: TGTGCCAGCAGGGACAGGAAGACTAACTATGGCTACACCTTC
CDR3: CASRDRKTNYGYTF

D: NA
V: TRBV2
J: TRBJ2-1
size: NA
DNA: TGTGCCAGCAGTAAGGGTGTTCTCGGGACAGAGCAGTTCTTC
CDR3: CASSKGVLGTEQFF

D: NA
V: TRBV28
J: TRBJ1-2
size: NA
DNA: TGTGCCAGCGACTCCACCTATGGCTACACCTTC
CDR3: CASDSTYGYTF

D: TRBD2
V: TRBV2
J: TRBJ2-1
size: NA
DNA: TGTGCCAGCGCAAGGGCTAGCGGGAGAGGCGAGCAGTTCTTC
CDR3: CASARASGRGEQFF

D: NA
V: TRBV5-5
J: TRBJ1-1
size: NA
DNA: TGTGCCAGCAGCTTCCGTGGGCCTGAAGCTTTCTTT
CDR3: CASSFRGPEAFF

D: TRBD2
V: TRBV7-2
J: TRBJ2-7
size: NA
DNA: TGTGCCAGCAGCTTCCGGGGGACCGGGGGGAACGAGCAGTACTTC
CDR3: CASSFRGTGGNEQYF

D: TRBD1
V: TRBV19
J: TRBJ1-2
size: NA
DNA: TGTGCCAGTAGTGTCGGACAGGGTTATGGCTACACCTTC
CDR3: CASSVGQGYGYTF

D: TRBD2
V: TRBV7-3
J: TRBJ2-3
size: NA
DNA: TGTGCCAGCAGCTTACTAGCGGGAGGGCCGGGCACAGATACGCAGTATTTT
CDR3: CASSLLAGGPGTDTQYF

D: TRBD2
V: TRBV5-4
J: TRBJ2-1
size: NA
DNA: TGTGCCAGCCTACGGACTAGCCGAGGGTCCAATGAGCAGTTCTTC
CDR3: CASLRTSRGSNEQFF

D: NA
V: TRBV7-8
J: TRBJ1-5
size: NA
DNA: TGTGCCAGCAGCTTAGCGCCAGAGCAGCCCCAGCATTTT
CDR3: CASSLAPEQPQHF

D: NA
V: TRBV29-1
J: TRBJ2-1
size: NA
DNA: TGCAGCGTTGGTATCCGGGGCTCCTACAATGAGCAGTTCTTC
CDR3: CSVGIRGSYNEQFF

D: TRBD1
V: TRBV5-1
J: TRBJ2-3
size: once
DNA: TGCGCCAGCAGCCTCGGACAGGGGGCCGCCCCTAGTACAGATACGCAGTATTTT
CDR3: CASSLGQGAAPSTDTQYF

D: NA
V: TRBV29-1
J: TRBJ2-7
size: NA
DNA: TGCAGCGTTGAAGCCGGGAGCCCCGAGCAGTACTTC
CDR3: CSVEAGSPEQYF

D: NA
V: TRBV7-8
J: TRBJ2-5
size: NA
DNA: TGTGCCAGCAGCCCCGCGAAGGAAGAGACCCAGTACTTC
CDR3: CASSPAKEETQYF

D: NA
V: TRBV6-1
J: TRBJ1-1
size: NA
DNA: TGTGCCAGCAGTGAACGTACCGACACTGAAGCTTTCTTT
CDR3: CASSERTDTEAFF

D: NA
V: TRBV5-8
J: TRBJ1-5
size: NA
DNA: TGTGCCAGCAGCTTGGGGCAGGGAGGGAGTCAGCCCCAGCATTTT
CDR3: CASSLGQGGSQPQHF

D: NA
V: TRBV7-3
J: TRBJ2-1
size: NA
DNA: TGTGCCAGCAGCTTATACCCGGGTATCAATGAGCAGTTCTTC
CDR3: CASSLYPGINEQFF

D: TRBD1
V: TRBV28
J: TRBJ2-6
size: NA
DNA: TGTGCCAGCAGCCGACTACAGGGGGATGGGGCCAACGTCCTGACTTTC
CDR3: CASSRLQGDGANVLTF

D: TRBD2
V: TRBV19
J: TRBJ2-1
size: NA
DNA: TGTGCCAGTACCCCGGCTGGGGGGGCCTACAATGAGCAGTTCTTC
CDR3: CASTPAGGAYNEQFF

D: NA
V: TRBV5-1
J: TRBJ2-7
size: NA
DNA: TGCGCCAGCACCGACTCTCCCTCCTACGAGCAGTACTTC
CDR3: CASTDSPSYEQYF

D: NA
V: TRBV7-9
J: TRBJ1-4
size: NA
DNA: TGTGCCAGCAGCCTAGTAGGGGTACAAGAAAAACTGTTTTTT
CDR3: CASSLVGVQEKLFF

D: NA
V: TRBV7-3
J: TRBJ1-1
size: NA
DNA: TGTGCCAGCAGCCAGAGAGGGCTCTTTGGCACTGAAGCTTTCTTT
CDR3: CASSQRGLFGTEAFF

D: TRBD2
V: TRBV5-1
J: TRBJ2-1
size: NA
DNA: TGCGCCAGCAGCTTGGGTACTAGCGGTAATGAGCAGTTCTTC
CDR3: CASSLGTSGNEQFF

D: NA
V: TRBV19
J: TRBJ2-1
size: NA
DNA: TGTGCCAGTAGTATCACGGGGACCTGGGGCAATGAGCAGTTCTTC
CDR3: CASSITGTWGNEQFF